The 29 T cell receptor beta chains below all came from one sample that was sequenced in a study of OX40 agonist ivuxolimab in advanced cancers. The data were produced by immunoSEQ multiplex PCR, yet TCRdb's version contains in-frame clones alone and is incomplete. The sample consists of tens of thousands of clones, 85% of them appearing once. Specimen: CD4+ or CD8+ T cells sorted from blood, collected in a trial of the OX40 agonist ivuxolimab. Source of these receptors: an adult with an advanced solid tumor such as melanoma, head and neck, liver or kidney cancer.

This chain joins TRBV5-4 and TRBJ2-5, with TRBD1 matching over 8 bases. Looked up from germline, CDR1 is SGHNT and CDR2 is YYREEE (reference sequence). The CDR3 runs 14 residues. The ends lost 1 base at V and 4 bases at J; junction bases unmatched: 3. DNA of the CDR3: TGTGCCAGCAGCTTGTGGACAGGGAGAGAGACCCAGTACTTC. It codes for CASSLWTGRETQYF.

The gene calls are TRBV6-1 and TRBJ1-1; D is unresolved. Germline V gene lookup returns CDR1 MNHNS and CDR2 SASEGT. The V end was cut by 0 bases, the J end by 2 bases, with 10 bases between. The CDR3 has 15 amino acids. The chain's CDR3 is CASSEARTVNTEAFF. Here the CDR3 DNA reads TGTGCCAGCAGTGAAGCCCGGACGGTAAACACTGAAGCTTTCTTT.

The CDR3 DNA is TGTGCCAGCCAAACAGGGCAGTCCTACAATGAGCAGTTCTTC. Its protein product is CASQTGQSYNEQFF. The chain combines TRBV7-9 with TRBJ2-1; maybe TRBD1 (6 bases). CDR3 length: 14 amino acids. Trimming shortened V by 8 bases and J by 1 base, and 12 bases separated the two germline ends. CDR1 and CDR2 from the germline V gene are SEHNR and FQNEAQ (reference sequence).

The chain is built from TRBV11-3 and TRBJ2-3; 7 nucleotides agree with TRBD1. V dropped 5 bases and J dropped 5; count of bases not matched to a gene: 4. CDR1 and CDR2 (germline): SGHNT, YENEEA. CDR3 length: 13 residues. CDR3 residues: CASSRAGGDTQYF. CDR3 sequence (DNA): TGTGCCAGCAGCAGGGCAGGGGGAGATACGCAGTATTTT.

This clone appeared a few times. The CDR3 loop reads CVSRLDLRYEQFF. As DNA, the CDR3 is TGTGTCTCCAGACTAGATCTCCGATATGAGCAGTTCTTC. The chain uses TRBV2 and TRBJ2-1, with D perhaps matching TRBD2 (6 bases). The CDR3 runs 13 residues. The germline V gene encodes CDR1 SNHLY and CDR2 FYNNEI.

The chain joins TRBV20-1 to TRBJ2-3; D call uncertain. CDR3 size: 10 residues. V gave up 6 bases and J gave up 6 bases, with 7 bases separating them. Germline V CDR1 and CDR2: DFQATT, SNEGSKA (reference sequence). CDR3 sequence reads: CSARRDTQYF. The CDR3 DNA follows: TGCAGTGCAAGAAGGGATACGCAGTATTTT.

The chain recombines TRBV5-4 with TRBJ2-7; 7 bases are a match to TRBD1. V lost 0 bases and J lost 3; bases outside the gene matches: 3. The CDR3 covers 14 residues. Germline CDR1 SGHNT, CDR2 YYREEE (reference sequence). For the CDR3, the DNA is TGTGCCAGCAGCTTGGATCAGGGGGACTACGAGCAGTACTTC. Translated, it gives CASSLDQGDYEQYF. The whole variable domain, remainder taken from reference TRBV5-4 and TRBJ2-7, is ETGVTQSPTHLIKTRGQQVTLRCSSQSGHNTVSWYQQALGQGPQFIFQYYREEENGRGNFPPRFSGLQFPNYSSELNVNALELDDSALYLCASSLDQGDYEQYFGPGTRLTVT.

This clone was found once. V and J are TRBV5-8 and TRBJ2-5; D is unresolved. Looked up from germline, CDR1 is SGHTS and CDR2 is YDEGEE. With 0 bases removed from V and 1 base from J, the gap between germline ends came to 1 base. This CDR3 is 12 amino acids long. The CDR3 protein is CASSLVQETQYF. CDR3 sequence (DNA): TGTGCCAGCAGCTTGGTCCAAGAGACCCAGTACTTC. Together with reference TRBV5-8 and TRBJ2-5, the CDR3 gives the full variable domain: EAGVTQSPTHLIKTRGQQATLRCSPISGHTSVYWYQQALGLGLQFLLWYDEGEERNRGNFPPRFSGRQFPNYSSELNVNALELEDSALYLCASSLVQETQYFGPGTRLLVL.

The CDR3 coding sequence is TGCGCCAGCAGCAAGGACCTTGGCCAAGAGACCCAGTACTTC. It is translated as CASSKDLGQETQYF. This chain links TRBV5-1 with TRBJ2-5, with D hard to call. This CDR3 is 14 amino acids long. Trimming took 4 bases from V and 1 from J, leaving 11 bases between them. CDR1 is SGHRS and CDR2 is YFSETQ in the germline V gene.

The chain employs TRBV7-2 and TRBJ1-5; D is unclear. This CDR3 has 14 amino acids. Trimming took off 1 base at V and 5 bases at J, with 9 bases between the two ends. The germline gives CDR1 SGHTA, CDR2 FQGNSA. The CDR3 bases are TGTGCCAGCAGCTTAGTATGGCAGGATCAGCCCCAGCATTTT. It specifies CASSLVWQDQPQHF.

J is TRBJ1-2 and V is TRBV18; D is ambiguous. The CDR3 totals 13 residues. Germline CDR1 reads KGHSH; CDR2 reads LQKENI. The ends were cut back, 3 bases at V and 2 bases at J, with 7 bases in the middle. The CDR3 loop reads CASSPAKNYGYTF. The CDR3 DNA is TGTGCCAGCTCACCGGCCAAGAACTATGGCTACACCTTC.

The chain joins TRBV6-1 to TRBJ2-5; TRBD2 aligns across 9 bases. CDR1 MNHNS and CDR2 SASEGT come from the germline V gene. The CDR3 has 14 residues. V trimming: 3 bases; J trimming: 2 bases; junction bases outside the gene matches: 1. The CDR3 region has the DNA TGTGCCAGCAGTGATCTAGCGGGACAAGAGACCCAGTACTTC. Protein product: CASSDLAGQETQYF.

V and J are TRBV6-6 and TRBJ1-1; 10 bases align to TRBD1. Per the germline V gene, CDR1 is MNHNY and CDR2 is SVGAGI (reference sequence). The CDR3 has 15 residues. V trimming: 5 bases; J trimming: 5 bases; junction bases outside the gene matches: 8. The CDR3 region is CASSGRTGGQTEAFF. The CDR3 DNA reads TGTGCCAGCAGTGGGAGGACAGGGGGGCAGACTGAAGCTTTCTTT.

V usage is TRBV6-6 and J usage is TRBJ2-7, with 9 bases aligning to TRBD1. Trimming removed 4 bases from V and 7 bases from J; junction bases left unmatched: 5. The CDR3 covers 13 residues. Germline V gene sequence: CDR1 MNHNY, CDR2 SVGAGI (reference sequence). CDR3 loop: CASSSQGAGEQYF. The CDR3 nucleotides are TGTGCCAGCAGTTCACAGGGGGCTGGTGAGCAGTACTTC.

The rearrangement joins TRBV7-2 to TRBJ1-2; no firm D call. The CDR3 has 16 amino acids. Germline CDR1 and CDR2: SGHTA and FQGNSA. Trimming cost V 1 base and J 2 bases, with 14 bases left between them. The CDR3 spells CASSLGDAGRNYGYTF. In nucleotides, the CDR3 is TGTGCCAGCAGCTTAGGTGATGCCGGAAGGAACTATGGCTACACCTTC.

This clone was detected only once. The chain joins TRBV18 to TRBJ2-3; weak D call: TRBD1 (6 bases). V gave up 6 bases and J gave up 1 base, with 14 bases separating them. The CDR3 runs 15 residues. Germline V gene lookup returns CDR1 KGHSH and CDR2 LQKENI. The CDR3 coding sequence is TGTGCCAGCTCGCACGATAGACAGGGCACAGATACGCAGTATTTT. Translating gives CASSHDRQGTDTQYF.

This clone was recorded a few times. J is TRBJ2-1 and V is TRBV19; D gene unclear. The CDR3 extends over 14 amino acids. Deletions cut 6 bases from V and 7 bases from J, with 16 bases between. CDR1 is LNHDA and CDR2 is SQIVND in the germline V gene (reference sequence). CDR3 in amino acids: CASSLARTLNEQFF. In DNA, the CDR3 is TGTGCCAGTAGCCTGGCTCGGACCCTGAATGAGCAGTTCTTC.

This clone was found once. This chain joins TRBV5-1 and TRBJ2-4, with D maybe TRBD2 (5 bases). The germline gives CDR1 SGHRS, CDR2 YFSETQ. This CDR3 spans 16 amino acids. The V and J ends lost 4 bases and 0 bases respectively, with 14 bases between them. The chain's CDR3 is CASSGYAGIAKNIQYF. DNA for the CDR3: TGCGCCAGCAGCGGATATGCGGGCATAGCCAAAAACATTCAGTACTTC.

The chain uses TRBV19 and TRBJ1-5; D is perhaps TRBD1 (6 bases). In germline, CDR1 is LNHDA, CDR2 SQIVND (reference sequence). The CDR3 sequence is 14 residues long. The V and J ends lost 4 bases and 2 bases respectively, with 9 bases between them. In DNA form, the CDR3 reads TGTGCCAGTAGTAATTCAGGGGGCAATCAGCCCCAGCATTTT. Amino acids: CASSNSGGNQPQHF.

DNA for the CDR3: TGTGCCAGCAGCTTATATACTGAGCAGTTCTTC. Protein: CASSLYTEQFF. The chain carries TRBV7-3 and TRBJ2-1; D not certain. This CDR3 region has 11 residues. CDR1 is SGHTA and CDR2 is FQGTGA in the germline V gene. V lost 2 bases, J lost 9 bases, and 5 bases lay in between.

V and J are TRBV6-1 and TRBJ2-2; TRBD2 aligns across 8 bases. Looked up from germline, CDR1 is MNHNS and CDR2 is SASEGT. The CDR3 totals 15 residues. V lost 6 bases and J lost 0; bases outside the gene matches: 3. DNA of the CDR3: TGTGCCAGCAGCCAGGGACTAGCGAACACCGGGGAGCTGTTTTTT. Its translation is CASSQGLANTGELFF.

A few counts support this clone. J is TRBJ2-3 and V is TRBV11-3, with 7 nucleotides matching TRBD2. The CDR3 contains 16 residues. Trimming cost V 2 bases and J 1 base; bases outside gene matches: 6. Germline CDR1 reads SGHNT; CDR2 reads YENEEA. The CDR3 DNA is TGTGCCAGCAGCTTACGGGGAAGCGGGGGCACAGATACGCAGTATTTT. It encodes CASSLRGSGGTDTQYF.

The chain uses TRBV6-5 and TRBJ1-3; 8 positions agree with TRBD1. CDR1 is MNHEY and CDR2 is SVGAGI in the germline V gene. The ends lost 5 bases at V and 7 bases at J; junction bases unmatched: 10. The CDR3 covers 15 residues. CDR3 residues: CASSRTGIETNTIYF. In DNA form, the CDR3 reads TGTGCCAGCAGTAGGACAGGGATTGAGACGAACACCATATATTTT.

The chain recombines TRBV28 with TRBJ2-6; the match to TRBD2 covers 8 bases. This CDR3 spans 14 amino acids. Per germline, CDR1 MDHEN and CDR2 SYDVKM. The junction had 4 bases not matched to a gene; V was cut back by 5 bases and J by 7 bases. The CDR3 sequence is CASSKRGGANVLTF. CDR3 coding DNA: TGTGCCAGCAGTAAACGGGGGGGAGCCAACGTCCTGACTTTC.

The V call is TRBV7-2, the J call TRBJ2-7, with unresolved D. Trimming took 7 bases from V and 5 from J, leaving 15 bases between them. Germline-derived CDR1 and CDR2 are SGHTA and FQGNSA. The CDR3 contains 13 residues. DNA of the CDR3: TGTGCCAGCACCCCTCTAGGATTTGACGAGCAGTACTTC. It encodes CASTPLGFDEQYF.

This clone has a single count. The chain uses TRBV10-3 and TRBJ2-3; 11 bases are shared with TRBD2. This CDR3 has 17 amino acids. The germline V gene encodes CDR1 ENHRY and CDR2 SYGVKD. The junction had 7 bases not matched to a gene; V was cut back by 5 bases and J by 0 bases. CDR3 residues: CAISPSGGTSSTDTQYF. In DNA, the CDR3 is TGTGCCATCAGTCCTAGCGGGGGGACCTCTAGCACAGATACGCAGTATTTT.

The genes are TRBV5-1 and TRBJ2-6; 9 nucleotides align to TRBD1. Germline V CDR1 and CDR2: SGHRS, YFSETQ. With V trimmed by 4 bases and J by 0 bases, 5 bases remained unmatched. The CDR3 is made up of 17 amino acids. The CDR3 region is CASSGTGFSSGANVLTF. The CDR3 DNA reads TGCGCCAGCAGCGGGACAGGGTTCTCCTCTGGGGCCAACGTCCTGACTTTC.

This clone was recorded once. This chain joins TRBV5-1 and TRBJ1-2, with 11 bases aligning to TRBD1. The CDR3 has 15 amino acids. The V gene's germline CDR1 is SGHRS and CDR2 YFSETQ. J was trimmed by 4 bases and V by 4 bases; bases with no gene match: 6. The CDR3 spells CASSARDRGGYGYTF. The CDR3 nucleotides are TGCGCCAGCAGCGCCCGGGACAGGGGGGGCTATGGCTACACCTTC.

The CDR3 region is CASSDPTSGSTDTQYF. CDR3 DNA: TGCGCCAGCAGTGACCCGACTAGCGGAAGCACAGATACGCAGTATTTT. The V gene is TRBV10-1, the J gene TRBJ2-3; TRBD2 aligns across 9 bases. V shed 3 bases, J shed 0 bases, and the junction held 4 bases outside the gene matches. This CDR3 is 16 amino acids long. Germline-derived CDR1 and CDR2 are WNHNN and SYGVQD (reference sequence).